This T cell receptor (beta chain) was captured in a study of Ad26.COV2.S vaccination and SARS-CoV-2 variants (dated by TCRdb to about 2021). Background for the entire study: Vaccine-arm donors were drawn from COV1001, a multicentre, randomized, double-blind, placebo-controlled phase I-IIa trial of Ad26.COV2.S in healthy adults. Investigators remained blinded to trial group allocation during experiments and outcome assessment. Trial participants were randomized into five groups of five: low-dose or high-dose Ad26.COV2.S given once or twice, or placebo on both occasions. A total of roughly 32 samples were included in the TCR-sequenced set, comprising roughly 19 Ad26.COV2.S vaccine recipients, 5 placebo recipients and 8 SARS-CoV-2 convalescent individuals. TCRbeta repertoire sequencing was used to assess the specificity and breadth of SARS-CoV-2-reactive T cell receptors after Ad26.COV2.S vaccination. Ad26.COV2.S was administered intramuscularly at 5 x 10^10 or 1 x 10^11 viral particles, either as a single shot or as two shots given 56 days apart.

A remark on this clone: The specificity of this receptor is unknown. Base qualities are not at hand, and no much larger clone is one base apart.

This sample's treatment or condition label indicates: some 20 received Ad26.COV2.S at low or high dose, single or two shots; about 5 received placebo; per-sample allocation not given. For vaccine and placebo recipients, repertoires were sequenced using samples collected on day 63 after the first injection. In Cohort 1b, around 25 adults aged 18-55 years were enrolled at a single site in Boston, USA, between 29 July and 7 August 2020. Ad26.COV2.S was a replication-incompetent adenovirus type 26 vector expressing a prefusion-stabilized SARS-CoV-2 spike protein from the original Wuhan strain. Paper-wide results and their limitations: The authors noted that the TCR breadth and depth analyses may have underestimated total T cell responses. After vaccination, spike-specific CD8+ and CD4+ T cell responses were reported to show substantial breadth. Higher spike-specific TCR breadth was observed in Ad26.COV2.S recipients than in placebo recipients (P = 0.0014). The study was not powered to compare responses between vaccine doses or regimens. Non-spike TCR breadth was comparable between vaccine and placebo recipients, consistent with the vaccine containing only spike.

Ends trimmed: V by 0 bases, J by 1 base; bases unmatched to a gene: 3. The germline V gene provides CDR1 SGDLS and CDR2 YYNGEE. The CDR3 spans 15 residues, from the cysteine through the phenylalanine. The read is trimmed to its CDR3 DNA, 45 bases read in frame from base 1. The immunoSEQ Assay was used to sequence TCRbeta CDR3 regions. After extraction, genomic DNA underwent amplification by bias-controlled multiplex PCR, followed by high-throughput sequencing. Per the source publication's procedure: To quantify the absolute abundance of every unique TCRbeta CDR3 region, sequences were collapsed and filtered. T cell fraction was estimated by normalizing TCRbeta template counts to usable DNA, which was measured by amplifying reference genes present in all nucleated cells. Repertoire TCRs were annotated as SARS-CoV-2-specific when V gene, CDR3 amino acid sequence and J gene were exactly matched to a known reactive TCR set. The reference SARS-CoV-2 TCR set was obtained from MIRA and was filtered for enrichment in COVID-19-positive ImmuneCODE repertoires, whereby public or cross-reactive TCRs were removed. Based on the MIRA antigens, annotated TCRs were further analysed at the level of specific ORF or position within ORF. Breadth was defined as the number of annotated unique rearrangements divided by the total number of unique productive rearrangements, and depth was defined as the summed frequency of the annotated unique rearrangements. TCR breadth was compared between groups using two-sided Wilcoxon rank-sum tests. TCRdb mirrors the immuneACCESS table, restricted to in-frame sequences. Some clones are absent from its copies; in checked studies, under half trace to an unresolved V gene, and the reason for the others is unknown. V, J and clone size reflect that table, while D and trimming were determined from the DNA. Counted in this sample were some 480,000 clones; around nine tenths of them appeared once. The top ten clones comprise around 13% of the sample.

The sequence is built from TRBV9 and TRBJ2-7, with 8 bases aligning to TRBD2. This TCR was sampled from a person aged 18-60 years who received the Ad26.COV2.S COVID-19 vaccine or a placebo. This specimen consisted of peripheral blood, obtained in a trial of Ad26.COV2.S vaccine versus placebo. The nucleotide sequence is given as TGTGCCAGCAGCGTAGGATCGGGAGGGTCCTACGAGCAGTACTTC. This gives the protein CASSVGSGGSYEQYF.